The T cell receptor (beta chain) under discussion was sequenced for a study of shared T cell receptors in the human thymus. V was clipped by 0 bases and J by 0 bases, with 15 bases between them. The CDR3 covers 17 residues. CDR1 and CDR2 from the germline V gene are SGDLS and YYNGEE. Here immunoSEQ multiplex PCR was the method, and the copy in TCRdb shows in-frame clones only, minus some. The sample has 700,000 or so clones; around 85% are singletons. This sample also appeared in a second study, on human thymus T cells. From that paper: Infants served as donors; they were healthy and Finnish and were having corrective surgery for congenital heart defects. Thymus was obtained from resections taken during corrective heart surgery. Among thymic and blood repertoires, usage of V and J genes appeared biased. Unrelated individuals had highly overlapping thymic repertoires, as reported in related research.

The rearrangement uses TRBV9 and TRBJ1-1, with D possibly being TRBD1 (6 bases). This sequence was found in a girl less than two years old with a congenital heart defect. The sequenced sample consisted of thymocytes. Here the CDR3 DNA reads TGTGCCAGCAGCGTAGGATGGGGGCGCTACATGAACACTGAAGCTTTCTTT. It encodes CASSVGWGRYMNTEAFF.